This TCR beta chain was identified in a study of OX40 agonist ivuxolimab in advanced cancers. Study-level background: A male proportion of over 75% was recorded, with mean age around 60 years and range about 20 to 85.

The data were produced by immunoSEQ multiplex PCR, yet TCRdb's version contains in-frame clones alone and is incomplete. This table holds over 70,000 clones, roughly 85% found once. Collection of blood occurred at baseline, at cycle 4 day 1, and at cycle 7 day 1. With 7 bases removed from V and 6 bases from J, the gap between germline ends came to 15 bases. This CDR3 has 13 residues. Germline assignment: CDR1 SNHLY and CDR2 FYNNEI. The clonotype was recovered from an adult with an advanced solid tumor such as melanoma, head and neck, liver or kidney cancer. The genes are TRBV2 and TRBJ2-5; no firm D call. The sample consisted of CD4+ or CD8+ T cells sorted from blood, taken in a trial of the OX40 agonist ivuxolimab. In DNA form, the CDR3 reads TGTGCCAGCACTGACTCGCCAAACAAGACCCAGTACTTC. It codes for CASTDSPNKTQYF. Combining the CDR3 with reference TRBV2 and TRBJ2-5 gives the whole variable domain EPEVTQTPSHQVTQMGQEVILRCVPISNHLYFYWYRQILGQKVEFLVSFYNNEISEKSEIFDDQFSVERPDGSNFTLKIRSTKLEDSAMYFCASTDSPNKTQYFGPGTRLLVL.